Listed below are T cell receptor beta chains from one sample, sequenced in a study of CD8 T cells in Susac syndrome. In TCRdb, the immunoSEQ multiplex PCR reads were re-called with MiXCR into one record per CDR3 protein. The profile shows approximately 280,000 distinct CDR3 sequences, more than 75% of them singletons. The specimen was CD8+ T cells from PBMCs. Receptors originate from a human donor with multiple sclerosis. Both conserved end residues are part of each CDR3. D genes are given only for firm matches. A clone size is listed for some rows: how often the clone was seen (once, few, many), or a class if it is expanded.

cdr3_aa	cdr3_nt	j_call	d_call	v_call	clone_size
CASSFLAGGTDTQYF	TGTGCCAGCAGTTTCCTGGCGGGAGGGACAGATACGCAGTATTTT	TRBJ2-3	TRBD2	TRBV27	few
CASSRTGEDLNSPLHF	TGCGCCAGCAGCCGCACCGGGGAGGACCTTAATTCACCCCTCCACTTT	TRBJ1-6	.	TRBV5-1	.
CASGRAHEQYF	TGTGCCAGCGGGAGGGCACACGAGCAGTACTTC	TRBJ2-7	TRBD2	TRBV9	.
CASSLGWTDQETQYF	TGTGCCAGCAGCTTGGGTTGGACAGATCAAGAGACCCAGTACTTC	TRBJ2-5	.	TRBV5-4	.
CASSLVGIAEDPGWYNEQFF	TGTGCCAGCAGCCTCGTGGGGATAGCGGAGGACCCCGGATGGTACAATGAGCAGTTCTTC	TRBJ2-1	.	TRBV6-1	.
CASSLERVSSLAGELFF	TGCGCCAGCAGCCTAGAGAGGGTTAGCTCCTTGGCCGGGGAGCTGTTTTTT	TRBJ2-2	.	TRBV4-1	.
CASSFKGGHTEAFF	TGTGCCAGCAGCTTCAAAGGGGGACACACTGAAGCTTTCTTT	TRBJ1-1	.	TRBV5-4	few
CASGGKLNEQFF	TGTGCCAGCGGCGGGAAACTCAATGAGCAGTTCTTC	TRBJ2-1	.	TRBV9	few
CASSLILRHTEAFF	TGTGCCAGCAGCTTAATCTTGAGGCACACTGAAGCTTTCTTT	TRBJ1-1	.	TRBV7-3	once
CASSLWIPGQGDQPQHF	TGTGCCAGCAGTTTATGGATTCCGGGACAGGGGGATCAGCCCCAGCATTTT	TRBJ1-5	TRBD1	TRBV27	.
CSARGPSGNTIYF	TGCAGTGCTAGAGGGCCCTCTGGAAACACCATATATTTT	TRBJ1-3	.	TRBV20-1	.
CASSQQWDQPQHF	TGTGCCAGCAGTCAACAGTGGGACCAGCCCCAGCATTTT	TRBJ1-5	.	TRBV6-1	few
CASSFGGHNEQFF	TGTGCCAGCAGTTTCGGAGGGCATAATGAGCAGTTCTTC	TRBJ2-1	.	TRBV27	once
CSAREAGHTRYEQYF	TGCAGTGCTAGAGAAGCGGGTCATACGCGCTACGAGCAGTACTTC	TRBJ2-7	.	TRBV20-1	once
CAWSWDPGSYNEQFF	TGTGCCTGGAGTTGGGACCCCGGCTCCTACAATGAGCAGTTCTTC	TRBJ2-1	.	TRBV30	.
CASSLVPSGSVTQYF	TGTGCCAGCAGTTTAGTTCCTAGCGGGAGTGTGACCCAGTACTTC	TRBJ2-5	TRBD2	TRBV27	.
CASSLEPGLSSTDTQYF	TGTGCCAGCAGTTTAGAGCCGGGACTTTCTAGCACAGATACGCAGTATTTT	TRBJ2-3	.	TRBV12-3/TRBV12-4	.
CASSLGALDYGYTF	TGTGCCAGCAGCTTAGGAGCCCTAGACTATGGCTACACCTTC	TRBJ1-2	.	TRBV7-2	.
CASSSWREGHEQYF	TGTGCCAGCAGCAGCTGGCGGGAGGGCCACGAGCAGTACTTC	TRBJ2-7	TRBD2	TRBV5-5	.
CAWSVLSEGQINEQFF	TGTGCCTGGAGTGTACTGTCCGAGGGACAAATCAATGAGCAGTTCTTC	TRBJ2-1	.	TRBV30	.
CASSLAGSRSDTQYF	TGTGCCAGCAGCTTAGCGGGGAGCAGGTCAGATACGCAGTATTTT	TRBJ2-3	TRBD2	TRBV27	.
CASSLWDSLQPQHF	TGTGCCAGCAGTTTATGGGACAGTTTGCAGCCCCAGCATTTT	TRBJ1-5	.	TRBV28	.
CAWSDGSSYNEQFF	TGTGCCTGGAGTGACGGAAGCTCCTACAATGAGCAGTTCTTC	TRBJ2-1	.	TRBV30	.
CASSQERREDTQYF	TGTGCCAGCAGCCAAGAACGGCGGGAGGATACGCAGTATTTT	TRBJ2-3	TRBD2	TRBV14	.
CASSRRQGNTEAFF	TGTGCCAGCAGTAGACGACAGGGGAACACTGAAGCTTTCTTT	TRBJ1-1	TRBD1	TRBV27	.
CASSHLGGPAYEQYF	TGCGCCAGCAGCCACCTAGGTGGGCCCGCCTACGAGCAGTACTTC	TRBJ2-7	.	TRBV4-1	.
CASSQGTSGRDNEQFF	TGCGCCAGCAGCCAAGGGACTAGCGGGAGGGACAATGAGCAGTTCTTC	TRBJ2-1	TRBD2	TRBV4-1	.
CSVTGGREKLFF	TGCAGCGTAACAGGGGGTCGTGAAAAACTGTTTTTT	TRBJ1-4	TRBD1	TRBV29-1	.
CASRLERSSYNEQFF	TGCGCCAGTAGACTCGAGCGGAGCTCCTACAATGAGCAGTTCTTC	TRBJ2-1	.	TRBV5-1	.
CASSLVAGFSITDTQYF	TGTGCCAGCAGCTTAGTAGCAGGTTTCTCCATCACAGATACGCAGTATTTT	TRBJ2-3	.	TRBV7-9	.
CASSPWGQGNKVQETQYF	TGTGCCAGCAGTCCTTGGGGACAGGGAAATAAAGTCCAAGAGACCCAGTACTTC	TRBJ2-5	TRBD1	TRBV27	.
CASSQGTRLGYGYTF	TGTGCCAGCAGCCAAGGGACACGTTTAGGCTATGGCTACACCTTC	TRBJ1-2	.	TRBV3-1	.
CSARDLAGVGPDTQYF	TGCAGTGCTAGAGATCTCGCGGGAGTCGGACCAGATACGCAGTATTTT	TRBJ2-3	TRBD2	TRBV20-1	.
CASSQSRGEGEAFF	TGCGCCAGCAGTCAATCGAGGGGCGAAGGCGAAGCTTTCTTT	TRBJ1-1	.	TRBV23-1	.
CASSFGRPDTQYF	TGTGCCAGCAGCTTCGGCAGGCCAGATACGCAGTATTTT	TRBJ2-3	.	TRBV5-4	.
CASSQVAASTDTQYF	TGCGCCAGCAGCCAAGTAGCCGCTAGCACAGATACGCAGTATTTT	TRBJ2-3	.	TRBV4-1	.
CASSPRSGAGSYGYTF	TGTGCCAGCAGCCCGAGATCGGGGGCCGGGTCGTATGGCTACACCTTC	TRBJ1-2	.	TRBV27	.
CASSQEGDRDNEQFF	TGCGCCAGCAGCCAAGAGGGGGACAGGGACAATGAGCAGTTCTTC	TRBJ2-1	TRBD1	TRBV4-1	once
CASSAGGLGGYEQYF	TGTGCCAGCAGCGCCGGAGGCCTGGGGGGTTACGAGCAGTACTTC	TRBJ2-7	.	TRBV5-6	.
CASSYTGTNHNEQFF	TGTGCCAGCAGTTACACCGGGACTAACCACAATGAGCAGTTCTTC	TRBJ2-1	TRBD2	TRBV28	.
CASSNEGVVAGGPSTDTQYF	TGTGCCAGCAGCAATGAAGGGGTGGTAGCGGGAGGGCCGAGCACAGATACGCAGTATTTT	TRBJ2-3	.	TRBV21-1	.
CASSSPGTVNTGELFF	TGTGCCAGCAGCTCACCCGGGACGGTGAACACCGGGGAGCTGTTTTTT	TRBJ2-2	.	TRBV7-8	.
CASSLQGTVRNEQFF	TGTGCCAGCAGTTTACAGGGCACGGTTAGGAATGAGCAGTTCTTC	TRBJ2-1	.	TRBV28	.
CSAYPLTGAPGELFF	TGCAGTGCCTATCCCTTGACAGGGGCCCCCGGGGAGCTGTTTTTT	TRBJ2-2	TRBD1	TRBV20-1	.
CASSWTLAGVTYEQYF	TGCGCCAGCAGCTGGACCTTAGCGGGAGTGACCTACGAGCAGTACTTC	TRBJ2-7	TRBD2	TRBV5-1	.
CASSVFGRATDTQYF	TGTGCCAGCAGCGTGTTCGGGAGGGCCACAGATACGCAGTATTTT	TRBJ2-3	TRBD2	TRBV9	.
CASSLVTASGNTIYF	TGTGCCAGCAGCTTGGTCACTGCCTCTGGAAACACCATATATTTT	TRBJ1-3	.	TRBV5-6	.
CASSESVWDRSDYEQYF	TGTGCCAGCAGTGAAAGCGTTTGGGACAGGTCTGACTACGAGCAGTACTTC	TRBJ2-7	TRBD1	TRBV6-1	.
CAISDRENGVRAFF	TGTGCCATCAGTGATCGGGAGAATGGGGTACGAGCTTTCTTT	TRBJ1-1	.	TRBV10-3	.
CAWNVLAGNDEQFF	TGTGCCTGGAACGTGTTAGCGGGAAACGATGAGCAGTTCTTC	TRBJ2-1	TRBD2	TRBV30	.
CASAASRDRYLDEQYF	TGTGCCAGCGCCGCGTCCCGGGACAGGTATTTGGACGAGCAGTACTTC	TRBJ2-7	TRBD1	TRBV27	.
CASSLVQGANQPQHF	TGTGCCAGCAGTTTAGTACAGGGGGCAAATCAGCCCCAGCATTTT	TRBJ1-5	TRBD1	TRBV27	.
CSVGDANYEQYF	TGCAGCGTGGGCGACGCGAACTACGAGCAGTACTTC	TRBJ2-7	.	TRBV29-1	.
CASSFARGRENTEAFF	TGTGCCAGCAGTTTCGCCAGGGGGAGGGAGAACACTGAAGCTTTCTTT	TRBJ1-1	TRBD1	TRBV28	.
CAIYEGGSYSGANVLTF	TGTGCCATCTACGAAGGGGGCAGCTATTCTGGGGCCAACGTCCTGACTTTC	TRBJ2-6	TRBD1	TRBV10-3	.
CASAQGVQPQHF	TGTGCTAGTGCACAGGGGGTCCAGCCCCAGCATTTT	TRBJ1-5	TRBD1	TRBV12-5	.
CSAKNSGSGPRTDTQYF	TGCAGTGCTAAAAATAGCGGGAGCGGGCCGAGAACAGATACGCAGTATTTT	TRBJ2-3	TRBD2	TRBV20-1	.